Below, 30 T cell receptor beta chains from the same sample are listed, as sequenced in a study of PD-L1 blockade in urothelial cancer. TCRdb's copy holds only in-frame clones and misses some; the assay was immunoSEQ multiplex PCR. The sample includes approximately 65,000 clones, 85% to 90% of them seen just once. The source was PBMCs, collected around atezolizumab (anti-PD-L1) treatment. These receptors were taken from a man aged 55 to 70 with urothelial cancer.

The rearrangement links TRBV13 to TRBJ2-7, with D uncertain. This CDR3 has 14 residues. Germline CDR1 is PRHDT and CDR2 is FYEKMQ (reference sequence). The V gene lost 3 bases and the J gene lost 2 bases, with 11 bases spanning the gap. CDR3: CASSLRISAYEQYF. CDR3 coding DNA: TGTGCCAGCAGCTTGCGTATTAGTGCCTACGAGCAGTACTTC.

The chain links TRBV6-5 to TRBJ2-2, with D tentatively TRBD2 (6 bases). The germline V gene has CDR1 MNHEY and CDR2 SVGAGI. V was clipped by 4 bases and J by 6 bases, with 18 bases between them. CDR3 length: 16 amino acids. CDR3 amino acids: CASSLGAGRFAGELFF. The CDR3 DNA reads as TGTGCCAGCAGTTTGGGCGCGGGGCGGTTTGCCGGGGAGCTGTTTTTT.

This chain uses TRBV30 with TRBJ2-3; no definite D call. The CDR3 runs to 10 residues. Per the germline V gene, CDR1 is GTSNPN and CDR2 is SVGIG (reference sequence). Trimming shortened V by 3 bases and J by 9 bases, and 7 bases separated the two germline ends. CDR3 protein: CAWRRQTQYF. CDR3 coding DNA: TGTGCCTGGAGACGTCAGACGCAGTATTTT.

The chain is built from TRBV29-1 and TRBJ2-7; 11 positions match TRBD1. CDR1 and CDR2 (germline): SQVTM, ANQGSEA. The CDR3 loop spans 15 amino acids. J gave up 3 bases and V 5 bases, and 9 bases lay outside the gene matches. The CDR3 region has the DNA TGCAGCGTTCAAAAGGGACAGGGGGTCGGCTACGAGCAGTACTTC. Protein sequence: CSVQKGQGVGYEQYF.

In nucleotides, the CDR3 is TGCGCCAGCAGCTTGGGTCGGTTCAGGGCAGGAAACACCATATATTTT. Encoded protein: CASSLGRFRAGNTIYF. This sequence joins TRBV5-1 and TRBJ1-3; TRBD1 is a possible D gene (5 bases). V shed 0 bases and J shed 4 bases, with 14 bases lying between them. There are 16 residues in the CDR3. Germline V gene data show CDR1 as SGHRS and CDR2 as YFSETQ.

J is TRBJ1-5 and V is TRBV6-1, with no clear D. The germline CDR1 and CDR2 sequences are MNHNS and SASEGT. Trimming removed 3 bases from V and 7 bases from J, with 10 bases in between. This CDR3 has 13 residues. CDR3 DNA: TGTGCCAGCAGTGAGAGTACCCTCCAGCCCCAGCATTTT. Amino acids: CASSESTLQPQHF.

The V call is TRBV5-1, the J call TRBJ2-1, with a tentative D call TRBD2 (5 bases). Trimming stripped 4 bases from V and 10 bases from J, with 9 bases between. The CDR3 runs to 11 residues. CDR1 is SGHRS and CDR2 is YFSETQ in the germline V gene. CDR3 DNA: TGCGCCAGCAGCCAACAGCGGGAGCAGTTCTTC. Translation gives CASSQQREQFF.

J is TRBJ2-3 and V is TRBV4-2; 10 nucleotides agree with TRBD1. The CDR3 is 17 amino acids. V shed 4 bases, J shed 4 bases, and the junction held 11 bases outside the gene matches. Germline-derived CDR1 and CDR2 are LGHNA and YNFKEQ. CDR3 in amino acids: CASSPTLTGGGADTQYF. CDR3 nucleotides: TGTGCCAGCAGCCCAACACTGACAGGGGGCGGCGCAGATACGCAGTATTTT.

The genes are TRBV5-1 and TRBJ2-2; 9 nucleotides agree with TRBD2. There are 17 residues in the CDR3. J lost 0 bases, V lost 4 bases, and 7 bases had no gene match. In germline, CDR1 is SGHRS, CDR2 YFSETQ. CDR3 bases: TGCGCCAGCAGCCCCATAGCGGGAGTTTCGAACACCGGGGAGCTGTTTTTT. Translated: CASSPIAGVSNTGELFF.

The J gene is TRBJ1-1, the V gene TRBV7-9; 8 nucleotides align to TRBD1. V shed 8 bases and J 0 bases; nucleotides not matched to a gene: 5. The CDR3 runs to 14 residues. Germline V gives CDR1 SEHNR, CDR2 FQNEAQ (reference sequence). The CDR3 DNA follows: TGTGCCAGCCTTCGGACAGGGATGAACACTGAAGCTTTCTTT. This sequence encodes CASLRTGMNTEAFF.

This clone was seen only a few times. The chain uses TRBV5-1 and TRBJ2-7; 13 nucleotides agree with TRBD2. After removal of 5 bases from V and 6 bases from J, the junction contained 8 bases not matched to a gene. From germline, CDR1 is SGHRS and CDR2 YFSETQ. The CDR3 covers 15 residues. CDR3 protein: CASRGGTSGTSEQYF. The DNA of the CDR3 is TGCGCCAGCAGGGGGGGGACTAGCGGGACTAGCGAGCAGTACTTC.

The chain recombines TRBV10-3 with TRBJ2-3, with D perhaps matching TRBD2 (6 bases). The germline gives CDR1 ENHRY, CDR2 SYGVKD. This CDR3 contains 13 residues. V lost 8 bases and J lost 4, with 13 bases in between. The CDR3 is CAIAAGRPDTQYF. As DNA, the CDR3 is TGTGCCATCGCGGCAGGGAGGCCAGATACGCAGTATTTT.

On this clone itself: Within the sample, other DNA sequences also encode this same CDR3. For the CDR3, the DNA is TGCGCCAGCAGCTCGGGGGGCTCTGGAAACACCATATATTTT. Translation gives CASSSGGSGNTIYF. J is TRBJ1-3 and V is TRBV5-1, with D possibly being TRBD1 (5 bases). The CDR3 covers 14 residues. The V end lost 3 bases, the J end lost 0 bases, and 7 bases lay between the germline ends. Per the germline V gene, CDR1 is SGHRS and CDR2 is YFSETQ.

Only one count was recorded for this clone. The V and J genes are TRBV5-4 and TRBJ2-3; D might be TRBD2 (6 bases). CDR1 and CDR2 from the germline V gene are SGHNT and YYREEE (reference sequence). Trimming took 2 bases from V and 6 from J, leaving 13 bases between them. CDR3 size: 14 residues. CDR3 bases: TGTGCCAGCAGCTTTTCCGGGAGCCGCGATACGCAGTATTTT. Its translation is CASSFSGSRDTQYF.

Written as DNA, the CDR3 is TGTGCCAGCAGCCCGGGGGTTAGAAGCACCGGGGAGCTGTTTTTT. Residues: CASSPGVRSTGELFF. This chain joins TRBV7-9 and TRBJ2-2; perhaps TRBD2 as D (6 bases). CDR1 is SEHNR and CDR2 is FQNEAQ in the germline V gene (reference sequence). The CDR3 loop spans 15 amino acids. The V end was cut by 5 bases, the J end by 4 bases, with 14 bases between.

The chain couples TRBV7-2 to TRBJ2-1; 9 positions match TRBD1. The CDR3 runs 15 residues. Germline V gene sequence: CDR1 SGHTA, CDR2 FQGNSA. V lost 2 bases to trimming and J lost 4 bases; unmatched junction nucleotides: 3. CDR3 nucleotide sequence: TGTGCCAGCAGCTTAACAGGGGGCGGTTACAATGAGCAGTTCTTC. It encodes CASSLTGGGYNEQFF. The variable domain in full, with the rest retrieved from reference TRBV7-2 and TRBJ2-1, is GAGVSQSPSNKVTEKGKDVELRCDPISGHTALYWYRQSLGQGLEFLIYFQGNSAPDKSGLPSDRFSAERTGGSVSTLTIQRTQQEDSAVYLCASSLTGGGYNEQFFGPGTRLTVL.

V is TRBV29-1 and J is TRBJ2-1, with 7 bases aligning to TRBD1. Germline V gene sequence: CDR1 SQVTM, CDR2 ANQGSEA. This CDR3 is built from 13 residues. V was clipped by 6 bases and J by 3 bases; unmatched bases: 5. The CDR3 bases are TGCAGCGTGGGCCGGGACAGCTACAATGAGCAGTTCTTC. Translated: CSVGRDSYNEQFF.

This chain connects TRBV18 to TRBJ2-5; 9 nucleotides agree with TRBD1. This CDR3 spans 15 amino acids. V dropped 3 bases and J dropped 5; count of bases not matched to a gene: 7. Germline V CDR1 and CDR2: KGHSH, LQKENI. The CDR3 region has the DNA TGTGCCAGCTCACCCGGGACAGGGTCATTCGAGACCCAGTACTTC. Protein: CASSPGTGSFETQYF.

This clone appeared a single time. The rearrangement links TRBV7-2 to TRBJ1-2, with 7 bases that match TRBD1. Trimming cost V 5 bases and J 0 bases; bases outside gene matches: 6. The CDR3 runs to 15 residues. Germline values: CDR1 SGHTA, CDR2 FQGNSA. DNA for the CDR3: TGTGCCAGCAGCCCAGGGGACAGCTCTAACTATGGCTACACCTTC. Amino acids: CASSPGDSSNYGYTF.

The chain employs TRBV30 and TRBJ1-3; TRBD1 is a possible D gene (5 bases). The V and J ends lost 6 bases and 1 base respectively, with 22 bases between them. Germline loops: CDR1 GTSNPN, CDR2 SVGIG (reference sequence). This CDR3 region has 17 residues. In DNA form, the CDR3 reads TGTGCCTGCGGGGGAGAGGGGTCCAGAGGTTCTGGAAACACCATATATTTT. Its protein is CACGGEGSRGSGNTIYF. The variable domain in full, completed from reference TRBV30 and TRBJ1-3, reads SQTIHQWPATLVQPVGSPLSLECTVEGTSNPNLYWYRQAAGRGLQLLFYSVGIGQISSEVPQNLSASRPQDRQFILSSKKLLLSDSGFYLCACGGEGSRGSGNTIYFGEGSWLTVV.

J is TRBJ2-7 and V is TRBV5-1; 10 bases align to TRBD1. Germline CDR1 SGHRS, CDR2 YFSETQ. This CDR3 has 18 residues. Trimming took 3 bases from V and 5 from J; bases not matched to a gene: 17. CDR3 nucleotides: TGCGCCAGCAGCTCTACGCTCGGAAGGGACAGGGGTAGCAACGAGCAGTACTTC. It translates to CASSSTLGRDRGSNEQYF.

This clone was seen a few times. The chain carries TRBV5-1 and TRBJ1-1; 8 bases are a match to TRBD1. The CDR3 is 15 amino acids. Germline lookup yields CDR1 SGHRS and CDR2 YFSETQ. The J segment lost 6 bases and the V segment lost 3 bases, leaving 10 bases of the junction unmatched. CDR3 protein: CASSSSGQAMAEAFF. The CDR3 nucleotides are TGCGCCAGCAGCTCATCGGGACAGGCGATGGCTGAAGCTTTCTTT.

The CDR3 sequence is CASRQGGVGYGYTF. Written as DNA, the CDR3 is TGTGCCAGCAGACAGGGTGGAGTGGGCTATGGCTACACCTTC. The chain links TRBV2 to TRBJ1-2, with D tentatively TRBD1 (6 bases). This CDR3 has 14 residues. CDR1 is SNHLY, CDR2 FYNNEI, per germline. V dropped 6 bases and J dropped 4 bases, with 15 bases sitting between them.

This sequence joins TRBV2 and TRBJ1-1, with D possibly matching TRBD1 (6 bases). Looked up from germline, CDR1 is SNHLY and CDR2 is FYNNEI. Trimming removed 4 bases at V and 9 bases at J, with 21 bases between. This CDR3 has 15 amino acids. The CDR3 is CASSAWGRGLFKAFF. CDR3 nucleotides: TGTGCCAGCAGTGCTTGGGGGAGGGGGTTGTTTAAAGCTTTCTTT.

The gene calls are TRBV2 and TRBJ1-2, with no clear D. CDR1 is SNHLY and CDR2 is FYNNEI in the germline V gene. The V gene lost 1 base and the J gene lost 4 bases, with 7 bases spanning the gap. The CDR3 consists of 13 residues. The CDR3 coding sequence is TGTGCCAGCAGTGAAGTACCTACCTATGGCTACACCTTC. As protein: CASSEVPTYGYTF.

This chain joins TRBV19 and TRBJ1-3; 8 nucleotides line up with TRBD1. V gave up 6 bases and J gave up 7 bases; unmatched junction bases: 14. This CDR3 region has 16 residues. CDR1 and CDR2 (germline): LNHDA, SQIVND (reference sequence). The CDR3 DNA sequence: TGTGCCAGTAGCCCGGACCGGGACAGGAGGTACAACACCATATATTTT. It encodes CASSPDRDRRYNTIYF.

The rearrangement links TRBV10-3 to TRBJ1-1; weak D call: TRBD1 (6 bases). CDR1 is ENHRY, CDR2 SYGVKD, per germline. Trimming cost V 2 bases and J 3 bases, with 10 bases left between them. The CDR3 is 14 amino acids. The CDR3 reads CAISETGLDTEAFF. The CDR3 bases are TGTGCCATCAGTGAGACAGGGCTGGACACTGAAGCTTTCTTT.

V gene TRBV29-1 combines with J gene TRBJ1-1, with 8 bases lining up with TRBD1. Germline V lookup: CDR1 SQVTM, CDR2 ANQGSEA. Losses at the gene ends were 4 bases for V and 5 bases for J; bases not matched to a gene: 6. This CDR3 contains 13 residues. The CDR3 sequence: CSVAQGAATEAFF. In DNA form, the CDR3 reads TGCAGCGTTGCCCAGGGGGCGGCTACTGAAGCTTTCTTT.

In its sample, this clone was seen once. The rearrangement links TRBV11-3 to TRBJ1-2; D might be TRBD1 (6 bases). This CDR3 comprises 15 residues. Trimming removed 5 bases at V and 5 bases at J, with 18 bases between. Germline lookup yields CDR1 SGHNT and CDR2 YENEEA. CDR3 region: CASSPEVRGGYGYTF. The DNA for the CDR3 is TGTGCCAGCAGCCCAGAAGTCAGGGGAGGGTATGGCTACACCTTC.

This chain uses TRBV19 with TRBJ2-7; 8 bases are a match to TRBD2. J gave up 2 bases and V 6 bases, and 9 bases lay outside the gene matches. In germline, CDR1 is LNHDA, CDR2 SQIVND (reference sequence). This CDR3 comprises 15 residues. The CDR3 bases are TGTGCCAGTAGAATCCGGGAGGGACCAACCTACGAGCAGTACTTC. Its translation: CASRIREGPTYEQYF. Supplemented by reference TRBV19 and TRBJ2-7, the full variable domain reads DGGITQSPKYLFRKEGQNVTLSCEQNLNHDAMYWYRQDPGQGLRLIYYSQIVNDFQKGDIAEGYSVSREKKESFPLTVTSAQKNPTAFYLCASRIREGPTYEQYFGPGTRLTVT.